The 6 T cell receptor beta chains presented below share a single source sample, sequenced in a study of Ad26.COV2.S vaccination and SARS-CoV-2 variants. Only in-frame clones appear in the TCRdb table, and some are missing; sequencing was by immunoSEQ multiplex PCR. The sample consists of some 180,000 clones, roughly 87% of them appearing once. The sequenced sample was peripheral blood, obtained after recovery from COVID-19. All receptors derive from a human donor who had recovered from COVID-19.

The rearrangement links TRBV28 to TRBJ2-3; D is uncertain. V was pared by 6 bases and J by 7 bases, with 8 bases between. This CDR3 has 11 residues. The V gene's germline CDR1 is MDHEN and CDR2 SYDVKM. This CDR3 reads CASSLSHTQYF. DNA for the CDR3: TGTGCCAGCAGCCTTTCCCATACGCAGTATTTT.

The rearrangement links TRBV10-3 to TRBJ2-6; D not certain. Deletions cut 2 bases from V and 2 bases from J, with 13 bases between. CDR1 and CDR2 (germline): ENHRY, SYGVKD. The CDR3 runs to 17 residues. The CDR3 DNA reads TGTGCCATCAGTGAGGAGCTTAAATCTCCTGGGGCCAACGTCCTGACTTTC. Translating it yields CAISEELKSPGANVLTF.

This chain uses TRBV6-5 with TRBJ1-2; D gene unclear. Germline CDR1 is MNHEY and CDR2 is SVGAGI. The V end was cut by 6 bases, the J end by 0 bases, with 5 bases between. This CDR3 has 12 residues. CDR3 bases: TGTGCCAGCAGGCCAGCTAACTATGGCTACACCTTC. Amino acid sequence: CASRPANYGYTF.

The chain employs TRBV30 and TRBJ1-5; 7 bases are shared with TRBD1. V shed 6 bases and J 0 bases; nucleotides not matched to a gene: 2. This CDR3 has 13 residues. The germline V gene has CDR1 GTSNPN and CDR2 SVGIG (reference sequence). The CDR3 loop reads CACDRDSNQPQHF. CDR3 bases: TGTGCCTGTGACAGGGATAGCAATCAGCCCCAGCATTTT.

For the CDR3, the DNA is TGTGCCAGCAGTGAAGCGAGGATTCCGGTCGGGGGATATCAGCCCCAGCATTTT. This codes for CASSEARIPVGGYQPQHF. The chain carries TRBV6-1 and TRBJ1-5, with D maybe TRBD1 (5 bases). V was pared by 0 bases and J by 5 bases, with 20 bases between. The CDR3 has 18 amino acids. Germline V lookup: CDR1 MNHNS, CDR2 SASEGT.

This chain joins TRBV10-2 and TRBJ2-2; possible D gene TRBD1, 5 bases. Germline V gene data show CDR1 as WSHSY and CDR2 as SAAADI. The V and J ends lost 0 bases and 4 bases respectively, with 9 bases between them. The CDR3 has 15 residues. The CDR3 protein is CASSESGAFTGELFF. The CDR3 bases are TGCGCCAGCAGTGAGTCAGGGGCCTTCACCGGGGAGCTGTTTTTT.